These T cell receptor beta chains were read from a single sample in a study of T cell responses to AZD1222 COVID-19 vaccine. Sequenced by immunoSEQ multiplex PCR; TCRdb stores in-frame clones only, minus some. The sample has some 74,000 clones; roughly nine tenths are singletons. The sequencing used peripheral blood, collected 28 days after the second AZD1222 dose. The receptors shown here come from an adult who received the AZD1222 COVID-19 vaccine. Each CDR3 is given with its conserved first and last residue. Fields, in order: D gene, J gene, V gene, clone size, CDR3 DNA, CDR3 protein. The D gene is left open where the match is weak. Some rows mark clone size as missing; the rest say once, few, many or name a class of expanded clone.

D: TRBD2; J: TRBJ2-1; V: TRBV30; size: -; DNA: TGTGCCTGGAGTGTTAGCGGGAGGGCCGACAATGAGCAGTTCTTC; CDR3: CAWSVSGRADNEQFF
D: -; J: TRBJ1-4; V: TRBV10-3; size: -; DNA: TGTGCCATCAGTGAGGGGGGAGGTGGTGAAAAACTGTTTTTT; CDR3: CAISEGGGGEKLFF
D: TRBD1; J: TRBJ2-1; V: TRBV18; size: -; DNA: TGTGCCAGCTCACTAAACAGGGGGCACCCCAATGAGCAGTTCTTC; CDR3: CASSLNRGHPNEQFF
D: -; J: TRBJ1-5; V: TRBV19; size: -; DNA: TGTGCCAGTAGTCTTGGACGCAGCAATCAGCCCCAGCATTTT; CDR3: CASSLGRSNQPQHF
D: -; J: TRBJ2-2; V: TRBV5-1; size: -; DNA: TGCGCCAGCAGCTTGGCAGGGGAGAACACCGGGGAGCTGTTTTTT; CDR3: CASSLAGENTGELFF
D: -; J: TRBJ2-5; V: TRBV14; size: -; DNA: TGTGCCAGCAGCCAAGAGAAACAGGTTTTTGAGACCCAGTACTTC; CDR3: CASSQEKQVFETQYF
D: -; J: TRBJ2-5; V: TRBV29-1; size: -; DNA: TGCAGCGTTGTTCAGGGACTGACGGAGACCCAGTACTTC; CDR3: CSVVQGLTETQYF
D: -; J: TRBJ1-5; V: TRBV18; size: -; DNA: TGTGCCAGCTCACCACTGGGCAGCAATCAGCCCCAGCATTTT; CDR3: CASSPLGSNQPQHF
D: -; J: TRBJ2-2; V: TRBV6-1; size: -; DNA: TGTGCCAGCAGTTCGAAGAACACCGGGGAGCTGTTTTTT; CDR3: CASSSKNTGELFF
D: TRBD2; J: TRBJ2-5; V: TRBV7-7; size: -; DNA: TGTGCTAGCAGCGTTCGACTAGCCCGAACGGGGGAGACCCAGTACTTC; CDR3: CASSVRLARTGETQYF
D: TRBD2; J: TRBJ2-7; V: TRBV27; size: -; DNA: TGTGCCAGCAGTGCCCGGACTAGCGGGAGAAACTACGAGCAGTACTTC; CDR3: CASSARTSGRNYEQYF
D: -; J: TRBJ1-1; V: TRBV30; size: -; DNA: TGTGCCTGGAACCGGGACGGCCATGGAGCTTTCTTT; CDR3: CAWNRDGHGAFF
D: -; J: TRBJ1-1; V: TRBV5-1; size: -; DNA: TGCGCCAGCAGCGCGCATATCCGGGAGAACACTGAAGCTTTCTTT; CDR3: CASSAHIRENTEAFF
D: -; J: TRBJ1-1; V: TRBV19; size: -; DNA: TGTGCCAGTAAGTTGGCGTACACTGAAGCTTTCTTT; CDR3: CASKLAYTEAFF
D: -; J: TRBJ1-5; V: TRBV18; size: -; DNA: TGTGCCAGCTCGGGGACCCTTAGCAATCAGCCCCAGCATTTT; CDR3: CASSGTLSNQPQHF
D: TRBD1; J: TRBJ2-7; V: TRBV6-1; size: -; DNA: TGTGCCAGCAGTGAAAAGGACAGGGAAGTGTACGAGCAGTACTTC; CDR3: CASSEKDREVYEQYF
D: -; J: TRBJ1-1; V: TRBV18; size: -; DNA: TGTGCCAGCTCACCAAGGCTCGAGGTCCGAATGAACACTGAAGCTTTCTTT; CDR3: CASSPRLEVRMNTEAFF
D: TRBD2; J: TRBJ2-1; V: TRBV5-1; size: -; DNA: TGCGCCAGCAGCACGGGACTAGCGGGAGTTGAGGAGCAGTTCTTC; CDR3: CASSTGLAGVEEQFF
D: -; J: TRBJ2-1; V: TRBV10-2; size: -; DNA: TGCGCCAGCAGTGACCAGCTAGCGAGCTCCTACAATGAGCAGTTCTTC; CDR3: CASSDQLASSYNEQFF
D: -; J: TRBJ1-2; V: TRBV29-1; size: -; DNA: TGCAGCGTTGAAGATGGGACCGATGGCTACACCTTC; CDR3: CSVEDGTDGYTF
D: -; J: TRBJ2-1; V: TRBV7-3; size: once; DNA: TGTGCCAGCAGCCCCGGGAGAAACAATGAGCAGTTCTTC; CDR3: CASSPGRNNEQFF
D: -; J: TRBJ1-1; V: TRBV29-1; size: -; DNA: TGCAGCGTTCTGTGGGGGGCTGGTGGCACTGAAGCTTTCTTT; CDR3: CSVLWGAGGTEAFF
D: -; J: TRBJ2-3; V: TRBV9; size: -; DNA: TGTGCCAGCAGCGTCGAGGTCTACACAGATACGCAGTATTTT; CDR3: CASSVEVYTDTQYF
D: TRBD2; J: TRBJ2-7; V: TRBV14; size: -; DNA: TGTGCCAGCAGCCAAGTTTGGATGGGGACTAGCGGTTCCTCCTTGGATCGGTACTTC; CDR3: CASSQVWMGTSGSSLDRYF
D: -; J: TRBJ2-1; V: TRBV9; size: -; DNA: TGTGCCAGCAGCGTAGCTCGCCTAGGTGCCAATGAGCAGTTCTTC; CDR3: CASSVARLGANEQFF
D: -; J: TRBJ1-1; V: TRBV12-3/TRBV12-4; size: -; DNA: TGTGCCAGCAGTTTTAGCCCCCTTGAAGCTTTCTTT; CDR3: CASSFSPLEAFF
D: -; J: TRBJ1-2; V: TRBV18; size: -; DNA: TGTGCCAGCTCACCTGAGGGCTACACCTTC; CDR3: CASSPEGYTF
D: -; J: TRBJ1-5; V: TRBV7-2; size: -; DNA: TGTGCCAGCAGCTTAGGAGCGGGTGGAAAAGTTCAGCCCCAGCATTTT; CDR3: CASSLGAGGKVQPQHF
D: -; J: TRBJ1-1; V: TRBV6-5; size: -; DNA: TGTGCCAGCAGTTCCAACCGGGGGAACACTGAAGCTTTCTTT; CDR3: CASSSNRGNTEAFF
D: -; J: TRBJ1-1; V: TRBV30; size: -; DNA: TGTGCCTGGACTCTGGGGGACACTGAAGCTTTCTTT; CDR3: CAWTLGDTEAFF
D: TRBD1; J: TRBJ2-5; V: TRBV19; size: -; DNA: TGTGCCAGTGGGGGACAGACCCAAGAGACCCAGTACTTC; CDR3: CASGGQTQETQYF
D: -; J: TRBJ1-5; V: TRBV28; size: -; DNA: TGTGCCAGCAGTCCCCGGGGGGCCTTAGGGAATCAGCCCCAGCATTTT; CDR3: CASSPRGALGNQPQHF
D: -; J: TRBJ1-3; V: TRBV19; size: -; DNA: TGTGCCAGTAGTACCGGCCTGGTCTCTGGAAACACCATATATTTT; CDR3: CASSTGLVSGNTIYF
D: -; J: TRBJ1-1; V: TRBV19; size: -; DNA: TGTGCCAGTATCACCAGTGTAGGAGCGAACACTGAAGCTTTCTTT; CDR3: CASITSVGANTEAFF
D: -; J: TRBJ2-1; V: TRBV7-9; size: -; DNA: TGTGCCAGCAGCTTAGGACTAGAGAATGAGCAGTTCTTC; CDR3: CASSLGLENEQFF